This T cell receptor beta chain was identified in a study of T cell repertoires in cytomegalovirus infection. Study at large: HLA-C-restricted CMV epitopes, recently identified, and well-studied HLA-B-restricted ones were used by the study. The public TCR beta signatures pointed to both CMV infection and matching HLA type.

TCRdb re-derived calls from the reads in MiXCR, one entry per CDR3 protein. The table lists some 130,000 distinct CDR3 sequences, approximately 30% of them singletons. This CDR3 is built from 13 residues. V was clipped by 1 base and J by 3 bases, with 7 bases between them. Germline CDR1 DFQATT, CDR2 SNEGSKA (reference sequence). As regards this clonotype: Its matching antigen is unknown.

The sequence derives from a human donor in good health (CMV status not recorded). Some clones in this sample may be carry-over from other donors' samples. The genes are TRBV20-1 and TRBJ2-4; D unclear. The sample consisted of CD8+ T cells from cultured PBMCs, taken from culture after CMV antigen stimulation. This CDR3 is CSARVKVKNIQYF. Written as DNA, the CDR3 is TGCAGTGCTAGAGTCAAGGTCAAAAACATTCAGTACTTC.